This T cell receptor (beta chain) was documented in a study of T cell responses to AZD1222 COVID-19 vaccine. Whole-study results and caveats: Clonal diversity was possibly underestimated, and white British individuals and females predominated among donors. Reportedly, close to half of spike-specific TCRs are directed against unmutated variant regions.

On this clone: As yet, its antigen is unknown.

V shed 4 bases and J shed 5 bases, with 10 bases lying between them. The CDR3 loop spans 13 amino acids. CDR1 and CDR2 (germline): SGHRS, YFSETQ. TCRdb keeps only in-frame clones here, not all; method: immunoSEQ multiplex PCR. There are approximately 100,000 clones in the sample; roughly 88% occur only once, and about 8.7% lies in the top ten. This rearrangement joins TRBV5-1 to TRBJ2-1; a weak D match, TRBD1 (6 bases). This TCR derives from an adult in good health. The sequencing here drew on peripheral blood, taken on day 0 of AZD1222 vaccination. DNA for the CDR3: TGCGCCAGCAGCATTGGACAGAACAATGAGCAGTTCTTC. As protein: CASSIGQNNEQFF. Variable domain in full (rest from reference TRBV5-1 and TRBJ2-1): KAGVTQTPRYLIKTRGQQVTLSCSPISGHRSVSWYQQTPGQGLQFLFEYFSETQRNKGNFPGRFSGRQFSNSRSEMNVSTLELGDSALYLCASSIGQNNEQFFGPGTRLTVL.